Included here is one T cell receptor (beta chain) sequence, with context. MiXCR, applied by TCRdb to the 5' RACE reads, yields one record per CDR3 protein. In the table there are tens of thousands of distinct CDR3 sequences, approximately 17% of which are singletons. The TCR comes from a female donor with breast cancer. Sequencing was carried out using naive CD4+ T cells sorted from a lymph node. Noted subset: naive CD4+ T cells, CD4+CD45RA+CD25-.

CDR3 protein: CASSQQYKGARNTIYF. In DNA, the CDR3 is TGTGCCAGCAGCCAGCAATACAAGGGTGCTCGAAACACCATATATTTT. The V and J genes are TRBV4-2 and TRBJ1-3; D gene ambiguous. Germline-derived CDR1 and CDR2 are LGHNA and YNFKEQ. The CDR3 has 16 amino acids. V was pared by 3 bases and J by 5 bases, with 17 bases between.